This TCR beta chain was identified in a study of spatial heterogeneity in lung cancer. Study-level information: Detection consistently captured more beta-chain sequences than alpha-chain sequences.

Via MiXCR, TCRdb re-called the 5' RACE reads, giving one row per CDR3 protein. The table includes around 63,000 distinct CDR3 sequences, roughly 6.4% detected once. In germline, CDR1 is MGHRA, CDR2 YSYEKL. Trimming took off 4 bases at V and 0 bases at J, with 10 bases between the two ends. CDR3 length: 15 residues. There are many counts of this clonotype. Time point noted: sample taken at primary tumor resection. Sequencing covered unsorted whole RNA taken from tumor, nontumor lung or frozen PBMC. Specimen: PBMCs, collected at surgery. This rearrangement joins TRBV4-1 to TRBJ1-3, with D unclear. The receptor comes from a female donor with early-stage non-small cell lung cancer. The CDR3 sequence is CASSLTVSSGNTIYF. CDR3 coding DNA: TGCGCCAGCAGCCTTACAGTCAGCTCTGGAAACACCATATATTTT.